This T cell receptor beta chain was observed in a study of blood T cell repertoires in COVID-19 (dated by TCRdb to the early 2020s). General notes on the study: Samples covering the acute and convalescent phases of COVID-19 were provided by collaborators in the United States, Italy and Spain. The material from the prospective study consisted of cDNA or gDNA derived from T cells, B-cell-depleted T cells, or PBMCs. The dataset comprised deeply sampled blood TCRbeta repertoires from subjects exposed to, actively infected with, or recovered from COVID-19. The repertoires were made available in a free public database intended to serve as a resource for research on the immune response to SARS-CoV-2. The samples were drawn from two sources: the first 160 participants of the ongoing ImmuneRACE study, and 1,000 to 1,500 subjects contributed by 6 global collaborators. Nearly every sample came with metadata listing a de-identified subject ID, COVID-19 status, age in years and sex. Where available, HLA class I and class II types were taken from metadata supplied by the sample provider and were not determined by assay-based typing.

Results the study describes overall, beyond this receptor: How much clinical and demographic metadata was included differed by source and by participant, and the metadata was provided uncurated.

TCRbeta CDR3 regions were amplified from genomic DNA by means of the immunoSEQ Assay, a bias-controlled multiplex PCR. Regarding the original processing steps: Within the assay, amplification of reference gene primers was used to estimate how many nucleated cells each sample contained. Sequence reads were collapsed and filtered to measure the absolute abundance of every unique TCRbeta CDR3 rearrangement. For each sample, productive Simpson clonality was calculated as the square root of Simpson's diversity index across productive rearrangements. TCRdb took this table from immuneACCESS and kept in-frame rearrangements with V and J called. Such tables lack part of the clones; where checked against another copy, unresolved V genes explain under half of the gap, and the rest is unexplained. The V and J calls and clone size come from that table; D and trimming were worked out from the DNA. Within this sample are about 340,000 clones, with approximately 86% of them counted one time only. The ten largest clonotypes hold 7% to 7.5% of the sample.

One collaborating source in Seattle enrolled patients while the patients were actively infected and followed the patients over time throughout the course of disease. Collaborating institutions collected whole blood in K2EDTA tubes following their own protocols. Collaborator samples were shipped for TCRbeta analysis as frozen whole blood, isolated PBMCs, or DNA extracted from either sample type. In regard to this clone: Which antigen it targets is not known. Base qualities are missing; no much larger clone stands one base away.

The CDR3 numbers 14 residues from cysteine through phenylalanine. Of all the DNA, just the CDR3 is kept, 42 bases in frame from base 1. V is pruned by 5 bases and J by 5 bases, leaving 5 bases of the junction without a gene match. From a lookup of the germline V gene, CDR1 and CDR2 are SGHTA and FQGNSA. Sequencing was carried out using peripheral blood. The sequence derives from a woman in her sixties with COVID-19, enrolled during active disease. The chain was built from TRBV7-2 and TRBJ1-5; TRBD1 lines up with 8 middle nucleotides. In nucleotides, the sequence is TGTGCCAGCAGCGCACAGGGGGAATATCAGCCCCAGCATTTT. Its protein product is CASSAQGEYQPQHF.